This entry lists 14 T cell receptor beta chains sequenced from one sample in a study of T cell responses to AZD1222 COVID-19 vaccine. Sequencing was performed with immunoSEQ multiplex PCR; in TCRdb, only in-frame clones are kept and a portion is missing. The sample lists approximately 160,000 clones; 92% were seen once. This sample comprised peripheral blood, obtained 28 days after the second AZD1222 dose. All receptors come from an adult who received the AZD1222 COVID-19 vaccine.

This sequence joins TRBV27 and TRBJ1-6; D is perhaps TRBD1 (6 bases). From germline, CDR1 is MNHEY and CDR2 SMNVEV (reference sequence). This CDR3 comprises 16 residues. Trimming pared 3 bases from V and 7 bases from J, leaving 16 bases between. The CDR3 bases are TGTGCCAGCAGTTTCTCGCAACAGGGTCCCAATTCACCCCTCCACTTT. Its translation is CASSFSQQGPNSPLHF.

The chain uses TRBV21-1 and TRBJ1-2. TRBV21-1 is designated a pseudogene. This CDR3 has 13 residues. CDR3 in DNA: TGTGCCAGCAGCAAAGCGCCGGGTCGGGGCTACACCTTC. This encodes CASSKAPGRGYTF.

The chain recombines TRBV5-6 with TRBJ1-5; D remains ambiguous. The CDR3 loop spans 16 amino acids. Trimming removed 0 bases from V and 1 base from J, with 11 bases in between. Germline-derived CDR1 and CDR2 are SGHDT and YYEEEE. The CDR3 loop reads CASSLGGSWSNQPQHF. DNA of the CDR3: TGTGCCAGCAGCTTGGGCGGCAGCTGGAGCAATCAGCCCCAGCATTTT.

V is TRBV6-5 and J is TRBJ2-3; D remains ambiguous. V dropped 8 bases and J dropped 4 bases, with 4 bases sitting between them. The V gene's germline CDR1 is MNHEY and CDR2 SVGAGI. This CDR3 is 10 amino acids long. This CDR3 reads CASGSDTQYF. DNA for the CDR3: TGTGCCAGCGGGTCAGATACGCAGTATTTT.

V and J are TRBV5-8 and TRBJ2-7; TRBD2 matches at 9 bases. The CDR3 length is 15 residues. Trimming took 4 bases from V and 4 from J; bases not matched to a gene: 9. In germline, CDR1 is SGHTS, CDR2 YDEGEE. CDR3: CASSLAGGLQYEQYF. Here the CDR3 DNA reads TGTGCCAGCAGCCTGGCGGGGGGGCTCCAGTACGAGCAGTACTTC.

The count of this clone is one. The V and J genes are TRBV5-8 and TRBJ1-5; maybe TRBD1 (6 bases). This CDR3 is built from 14 residues. The ends were cut back, 3 bases at V and 3 bases at J, with 10 bases in the middle. Germline values: CDR1 SGHTS, CDR2 YDEGEE. CDR3 in DNA: TGTGCCAGCAGCTCAGGGGATAACAATCAGCCCCAGCATTTT. Its protein product is CASSSGDNNQPQHF.

The J gene is TRBJ1-2, the V gene TRBV12-5; TRBD1 agrees at 9 bases. The CDR3 runs to 14 residues. CDR1 and CDR2 (germline): LGHNT, FRNRAP. The V gene end was trimmed by 7 bases and the J gene end by 1 base; junction bases not matched to a gene: 4. Here the CDR3 reads CASAMGQGNYGYTF. The CDR3 region has the DNA TGTGCTAGTGCAATGGGACAGGGTAACTATGGCTACACCTTC.

This rearrangement joins TRBV10-3 to TRBJ2-5; 8 bases fit TRBD1. The CDR3 runs 15 residues. V dropped 2 bases and J dropped 0; count of bases not matched to a gene: 2. In germline, CDR1 is ENHRY, CDR2 SYGVKD. The CDR3 protein is CAISEGQGYQETQYF. For the CDR3, the DNA is TGTGCCATCAGTGAGGGACAGGGATACCAAGAGACCCAGTACTTC.

The CDR3 bases are TGTGCCAGCAGCGTAGCCCAATCATCAGTCTTTAACTATGGCTACACCTTC. This codes for CASSVAQSSVFNYGYTF. The chain links TRBV9 to TRBJ1-2; no reliable D call. V shed 0 bases and J shed 1 base, with 16 bases lying between them. The germline gives CDR1 SGDLS, CDR2 YYNGEE. This CDR3 has 17 amino acids.

DNA of the CDR3: TGTGCCAGTAGTATCGGTAGCGGGGAAGCCGGGGAGCTGTTTTTT. This sequence encodes CASSIGSGEAGELFF. The J gene is TRBJ2-2, the V gene TRBV19, with 8 nucleotides matching TRBD2. CDR1 is LNHDA and CDR2 is SQIVND in the germline V gene (reference sequence). The CDR3 extends over 15 amino acids. Germline trimming cut 3 bases from V and 6 bases from J; bases unmatched to any gene: 6.

J is TRBJ1-1 and V is TRBV9; D not certain. This CDR3 is 14 amino acids long. In germline, CDR1 is SGDLS, CDR2 YYNGEE. V was shortened by 3 bases and J by 2 bases, with 11 bases between the two germline ends. The CDR3: CASSAYDTNTEAFF. CDR3 coding DNA: TGTGCCAGCAGCGCCTACGATACTAACACTGAAGCTTTCTTT.

The chain is built from TRBV5-4 and TRBJ1-2, with 8 nucleotides matching TRBD1. Germline CDR1 is SGHNT and CDR2 is YYREEE (reference sequence). This CDR3 has 13 residues. Unmatched junction bases numbered 3, after V lost 2 bases and J lost 6 bases. The chain's CDR3 is CASSLQGGDGYTF. The CDR3, as DNA: TGTGCCAGCAGCTTACAGGGGGGAGATGGCTACACCTTC.

The rearrangement uses TRBV18 and TRBJ2-1, with D perhaps given as TRBD1 or TRBD2 (5 bases each). Trimming left V 2 bases short and J 13 bases short, with 9 bases between. Germline loops: CDR1 KGHSH, CDR2 LQKENI. CDR3 length: 11 amino acids. The CDR3 sequence: CASSPGGIQFF. Here the CDR3 DNA reads TGTGCCAGCTCACCAGGGGGTATTCAGTTCTTC.

This chain uses TRBV4-1 with TRBJ1-2; 8 bases map to TRBD1. The J segment lost 4 bases and the V segment lost 2 bases, leaving 3 bases of the junction unmatched. This CDR3 is built from 14 residues. CDR1 is MGHRA, CDR2 YSYEKL, per germline. The CDR3 region has the DNA TGCGCCAGCAGCCAATTTGGACAGGGCTATGGCTACACCTTC. Its protein is CASSQFGQGYGYTF.